What follows are 11 T cell receptor beta chains derived from one specimen sequenced in a study of blood T cell repertoires in COVID-19. Repertoires were generated with immunoSEQ multiplex PCR, while TCRdb's copy carries only in-frame clones and drops some. The profile shows about 350,000 clones, almost 90% of them singletons. What was sequenced was PBMCs or T cells enriched from blood (not recorded which). The receptors were gathered from a woman aged 30 to 39 who had been exposed to COVID-19.

The rearrangement links TRBV7-6 to TRBJ2-1; 13 bases align to TRBD2. CDR1 is SGHVS and CDR2 is FNYEAQ in the germline V gene. The CDR3 runs to 16 residues. Trimming at V came to 5 bases and at J to 2 bases, leaving 3 bases not matched to a gene. The CDR3 sequence is CASSQLAGGTYNEQFF. As DNA, the CDR3 is TGTGCCAGCAGCCAACTAGCGGGAGGGACCTACAATGAGCAGTTCTTC.

The CDR3 here is CASSDSGVVYEQYF. The CDR3, as DNA: TGCGCCAGCAGTGACAGCGGAGTGGTCTACGAGCAGTACTTC. The chain employs TRBV10-2 and TRBJ2-7; D is perhaps TRBD2 (5 bases). CDR1 and CDR2 (germline): WSHSY, SAAADI. V dropped 3 bases and J dropped 3 bases, with 12 bases sitting between them. The CDR3 loop spans 14 amino acids.

The V and J genes are TRBV6-6 and TRBJ1-5; TRBD1 aligns across 7 bases. Germline V lookup: CDR1 MNHNY, CDR2 SVGAGI (reference sequence). This CDR3 has 14 amino acids. V lost 10 bases, J lost 6 bases, and 12 bases stayed unmatched. The CDR3, as DNA: TGTGCCATCAGAGAACAGGGGAATGGTCAGCCCCAGCATTTT. It codes for CAIREQGNGQPQHF.

The rearrangement uses TRBV28 and TRBJ1-2, with D maybe TRBD1 (6 bases). V was cut by 5 bases and J by 8 bases, with 18 bases left in between. The CDR3 is 14 residues long. From germline, CDR1 is MDHEN and CDR2 SYDVKM. The CDR3 DNA reads as TGTGCCAGCAGTCACCGGGACACGAGGATCGGCTACACCTTC. It specifies CASSHRDTRIGYTF.

Only one count was recorded for this clone. CDR3 sequence reads: CATSDPTGDRNQPQHF. In DNA form, the CDR3 reads TGTGCCACCAGTGACCCGACAGGGGATCGCAATCAGCCCCAGCATTTT. This rearrangement joins TRBV24-1 to TRBJ1-5, with 8 bases that match TRBD1. The V gene end was trimmed by 4 bases and the J gene end by 2 bases; junction bases not matched to a gene: 6. Per germline, CDR1 KGHDR and CDR2 SFDVKD. The CDR3 extends over 16 amino acids.

V gene TRBV3-1 (or the pseudogene TRBV3-2) combines with J gene TRBJ2-7, with 7 bases fitting TRBD2. The CDR3 loop spans 15 amino acids. The germline V gene encodes CDR1 LGHDT and CDR2 YNNKEL (reference sequence). V lost 0 bases to trimming and J lost 1 base; unmatched junction nucleotides: 3. The CDR3 nucleotides read TGTGCCAGCAGCCAAGATCCAGCGGGATCCTACGAGCAGTACTTC. The encoded protein is CASSQDPAGSYEQYF.

This clone was seen only a few times. CDR3 in DNA: TGTGCCTGGAGTGTACCCGGAGGTCTGACTGAAGCTTTCTTT. Translating it yields CAWSVPGGLTEAFF. The gene calls are TRBV30 and TRBJ1-1; D ambiguous. Trimming took off 0 bases at V and 5 bases at J, with 13 bases between the two ends. CDR1 GTSNPN and CDR2 SVGIG come from the germline V gene (reference sequence). This CDR3 is built from 14 residues.

The gene calls are TRBV3-1 (or the pseudogene TRBV3-2) and TRBJ1-2; D perhaps matches TRBD1 (6 bases). Germline CDR1 reads LGHDT; CDR2 reads YNNKEL (reference sequence). The V gene lost 2 bases and the J gene lost 8 bases, with 18 bases spanning the gap. This CDR3 contains 15 residues. In DNA form, the CDR3 reads TGTGCCAGCAGCCAACAGGGGAGGGTTGCTGTAGGCTACACCTTC. This gives the protein CASSQQGRVAVGYTF.

The V call is TRBV11-2, the J call TRBJ2-7; possibly TRBD1 for D (5 bases). The V end was cut by 0 bases, the J end by 5 bases, with 11 bases between. This CDR3 comprises 14 residues. Germline V gene lookup returns CDR1 SGHAT and CDR2 FQNNGV. In DNA, the CDR3 is TGTGCCAGCAGCTTAGAGCCGACAGTAAACGAGCAGTACTTC. Its protein is CASSLEPTVNEQYF. Based on the CDR3 plus reference TRBV11-2 and TRBJ2-7, the full variable domain is EAGVAQSPRYKIIEKRQSVAFWCNPISGHATLYWYQQILGQGPKLLIQFQNNGVVDDSQLPKDRFSAERLKGVDSTLKIQPAKLEDSAVYLCASSLEPTVNEQYFGPGTRLTVT.

The V and J genes are TRBV28 and TRBJ1-2, with 9 nucleotides matching TRBD1. CDR1 MDHEN and CDR2 SYDVKM come from the germline V gene. This CDR3 is built from 15 residues. Germline trimming cut 6 bases from V and 6 bases from J; bases unmatched to any gene: 11. In DNA form, the CDR3 reads TGTGCCAGCAGGGGTCCGGGACAGGGCAAAGATGGCTACACCTTC. Its translation: CASRGPGQGKDGYTF.

The gene calls are TRBV28 and TRBJ1-1; 7 bases fit TRBD1. Germline CDR1 reads MDHEN; CDR2 reads SYDVKM. The CDR3 is 15 amino acids. The V gene end was trimmed by 0 bases and the J gene end by 4 bases; junction bases not matched to a gene: 5. The CDR3 DNA follows: TGTGCCAGCAGTTTATGGGGGCAGGGGGGCACTGAAGCTTTCTTT. Residues: CASSLWGQGGTEAFF.